The sequence of this T cell receptor beta chain was determined in a study of PD-1 blockade in classical Hodgkin lymphoma. J gave up 6 bases and V 0 bases, and 7 bases lay outside the gene matches. Germline lookup yields CDR1 SGHKS and CDR2 YYEKEE (reference sequence). CDR3 size: 15 residues. Each and every patient relapsed after autologous stem cell transplantation, and patients got differing brentuximab vedotin exposure. Isolation of CD4+ T cells from thawed PBMCs was performed by magnetic negative selection. Here immunoSEQ multiplex PCR was the method, and the copy in TCRdb shows in-frame clones only, minus some. This table holds approximately 25,000 clones, over 80% found once.

This specimen consisted of CD4+ T cells from blood, obtained at baseline. This receptor was taken from a human donor with classical Hodgkin lymphoma. The rearrangement links TRBV5-5 to TRBJ1-2; 8 bases are a match to TRBD1. This CDR3 is CASSLAPDRGDGYTF. The DNA of the CDR3 is TGTGCCAGCAGCTTGGCCCCTGACAGGGGAGATGGCTACACCTTC.